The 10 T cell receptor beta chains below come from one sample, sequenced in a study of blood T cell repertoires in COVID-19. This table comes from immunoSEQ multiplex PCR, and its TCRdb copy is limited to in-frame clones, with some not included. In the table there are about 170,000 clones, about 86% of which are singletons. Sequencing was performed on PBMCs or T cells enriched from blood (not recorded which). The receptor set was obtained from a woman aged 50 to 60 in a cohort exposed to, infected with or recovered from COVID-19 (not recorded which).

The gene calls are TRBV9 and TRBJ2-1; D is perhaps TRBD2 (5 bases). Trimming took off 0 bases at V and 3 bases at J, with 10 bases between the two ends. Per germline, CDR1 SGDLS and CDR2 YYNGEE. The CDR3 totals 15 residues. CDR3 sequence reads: CASSVGAGDYNEQFF. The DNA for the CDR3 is TGTGCCAGCAGCGTAGGGGCGGGCGACTACAATGAGCAGTTCTTC.

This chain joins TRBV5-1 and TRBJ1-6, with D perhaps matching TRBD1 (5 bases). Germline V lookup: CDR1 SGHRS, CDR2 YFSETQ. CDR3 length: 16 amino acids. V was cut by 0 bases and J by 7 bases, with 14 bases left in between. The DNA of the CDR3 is TGCGCCAGCAGCTTGGAAGGCGGGGGAGGGAATTCACCCCTCCACTTT. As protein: CASSLEGGGGNSPLHF. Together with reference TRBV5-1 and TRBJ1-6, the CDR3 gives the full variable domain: KAGVTQTPRYLIKTRGQQVTLSCSPISGHRSVSWYQQTPGQGLQFLFEYFSETQRNKGNFPGRFSGRQFSNSRSEMNVSTLELGDSALYLCASSLEGGGGNSPLHFGNGTRLTVT.

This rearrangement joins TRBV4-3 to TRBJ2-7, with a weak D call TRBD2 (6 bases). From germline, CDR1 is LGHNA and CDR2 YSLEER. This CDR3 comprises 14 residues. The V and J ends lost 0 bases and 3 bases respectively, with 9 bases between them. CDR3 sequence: CASSQDRGGYEQYF. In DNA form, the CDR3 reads TGCGCCAGCAGCCAAGATAGGGGAGGCTACGAGCAGTACTTC.

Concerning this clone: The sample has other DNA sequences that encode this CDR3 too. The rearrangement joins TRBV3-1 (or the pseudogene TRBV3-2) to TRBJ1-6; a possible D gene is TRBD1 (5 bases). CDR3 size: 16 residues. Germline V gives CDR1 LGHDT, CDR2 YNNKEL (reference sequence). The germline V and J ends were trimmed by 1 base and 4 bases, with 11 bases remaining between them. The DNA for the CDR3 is TGTGCCAGCAGCCAAGGGGGGGATGGATATAATTCACCCCTCCACTTT. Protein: CASSQGGDGYNSPLHF.

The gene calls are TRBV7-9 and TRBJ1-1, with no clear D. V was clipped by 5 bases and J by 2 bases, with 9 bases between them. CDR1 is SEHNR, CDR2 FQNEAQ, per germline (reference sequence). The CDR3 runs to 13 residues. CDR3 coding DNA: TGTGCCAGCAGCCGAGGCTATAACACTGAAGCTTTCTTT. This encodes CASSRGYNTEAFF.

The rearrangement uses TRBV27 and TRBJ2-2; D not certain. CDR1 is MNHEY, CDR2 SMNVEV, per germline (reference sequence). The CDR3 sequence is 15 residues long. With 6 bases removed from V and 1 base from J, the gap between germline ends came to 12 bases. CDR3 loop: CASRKTDKNTGELFF. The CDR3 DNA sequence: TGTGCCAGCAGAAAAACAGACAAGAACACCGGGGAGCTGTTTTTT.

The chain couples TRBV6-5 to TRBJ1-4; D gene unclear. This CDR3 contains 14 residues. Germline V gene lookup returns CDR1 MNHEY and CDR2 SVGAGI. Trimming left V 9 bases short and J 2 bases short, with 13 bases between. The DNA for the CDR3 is TGTGCCAGTCAGGATTTAGGCACTAATGAAAAACTGTTTTTT. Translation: CASQDLGTNEKLFF.

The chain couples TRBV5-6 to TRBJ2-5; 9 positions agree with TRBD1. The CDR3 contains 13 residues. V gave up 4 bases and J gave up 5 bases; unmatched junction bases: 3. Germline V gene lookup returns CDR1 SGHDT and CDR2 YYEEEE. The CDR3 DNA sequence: TGTGCCAGCAGCGGGACAGGGAAGGAGACCCAGTACTTC. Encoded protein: CASSGTGKETQYF.

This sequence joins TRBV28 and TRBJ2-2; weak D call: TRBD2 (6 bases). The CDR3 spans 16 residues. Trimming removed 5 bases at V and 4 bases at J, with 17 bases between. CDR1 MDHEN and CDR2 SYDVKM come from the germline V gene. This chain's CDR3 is CASSPGVAFPTGELFF. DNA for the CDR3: TGTGCCAGCAGTCCGGGAGTTGCCTTCCCCACCGGGGAGCTGTTTTTT. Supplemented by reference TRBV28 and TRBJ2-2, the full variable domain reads DVKVTQSSRYLVKRTGEKVFLECVQDMDHENMFWYRQDPGLGLRLIYFSYDVKMKEKGDIPEGYSVSREKKERFSLILESASTNQTSMYLCASSPGVAFPTGELFFGEGSRLTVL.

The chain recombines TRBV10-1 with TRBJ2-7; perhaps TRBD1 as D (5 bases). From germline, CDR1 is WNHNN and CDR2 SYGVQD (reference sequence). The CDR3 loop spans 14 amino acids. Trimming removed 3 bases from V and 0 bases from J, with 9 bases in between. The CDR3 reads CASSECDSSYEQYF. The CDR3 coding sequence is TGCGCCAGCAGTGAATGTGACAGCTCCTACGAGCAGTACTTC.